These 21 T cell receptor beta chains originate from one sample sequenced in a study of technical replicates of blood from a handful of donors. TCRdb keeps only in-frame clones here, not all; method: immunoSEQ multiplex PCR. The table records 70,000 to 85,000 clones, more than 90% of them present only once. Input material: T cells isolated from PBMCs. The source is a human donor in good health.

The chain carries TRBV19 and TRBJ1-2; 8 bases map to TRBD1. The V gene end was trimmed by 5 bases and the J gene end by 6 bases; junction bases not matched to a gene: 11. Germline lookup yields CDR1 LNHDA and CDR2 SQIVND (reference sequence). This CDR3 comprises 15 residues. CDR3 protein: CASSPMTGVFNGYTF. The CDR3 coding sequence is TGTGCCAGTAGTCCTATGACAGGGGTATTCAATGGCTACACCTTC.

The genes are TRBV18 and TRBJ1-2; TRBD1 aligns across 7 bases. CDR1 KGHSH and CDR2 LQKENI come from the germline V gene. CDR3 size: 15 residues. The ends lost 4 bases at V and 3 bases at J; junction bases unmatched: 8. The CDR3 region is CASSLMTGTDYGYTF. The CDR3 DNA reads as TGTGCCAGCTCACTAATGACAGGGACAGACTATGGCTACACCTTC.

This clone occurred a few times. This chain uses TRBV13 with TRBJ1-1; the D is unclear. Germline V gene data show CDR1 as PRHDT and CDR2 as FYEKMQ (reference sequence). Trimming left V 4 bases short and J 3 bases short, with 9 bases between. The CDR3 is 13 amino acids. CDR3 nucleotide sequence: TGTGCCAGCAGCTCAGTTCACGACACTGAAGCTTTCTTT. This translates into CASSSVHDTEAFF.

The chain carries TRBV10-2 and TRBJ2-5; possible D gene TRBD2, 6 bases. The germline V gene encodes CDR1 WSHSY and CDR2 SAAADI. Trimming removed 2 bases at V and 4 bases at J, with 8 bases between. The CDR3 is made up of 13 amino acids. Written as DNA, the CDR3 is TGCGCCAGCAGTGAGACGGGAGTAGAGACCCAGTACTTC. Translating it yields CASSETGVETQYF.

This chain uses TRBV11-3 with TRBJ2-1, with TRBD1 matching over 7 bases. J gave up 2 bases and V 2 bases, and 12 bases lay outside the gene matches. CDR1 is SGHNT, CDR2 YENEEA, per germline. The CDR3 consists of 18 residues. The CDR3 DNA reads TGTGCCAGCAGCTTAAACGCAATGTGGGGACAGCCCTACAATGAGCAGTTCTTC. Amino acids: CASSLNAMWGQPYNEQFF.

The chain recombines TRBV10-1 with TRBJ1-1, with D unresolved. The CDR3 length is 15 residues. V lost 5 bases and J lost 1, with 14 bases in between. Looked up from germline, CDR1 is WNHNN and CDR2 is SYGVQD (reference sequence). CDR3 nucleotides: TGCGCCAGCAGTCACATCAGCGGCCCGAACACTGAAGCTTTCTTT. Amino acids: CASSHISGPNTEAFF.

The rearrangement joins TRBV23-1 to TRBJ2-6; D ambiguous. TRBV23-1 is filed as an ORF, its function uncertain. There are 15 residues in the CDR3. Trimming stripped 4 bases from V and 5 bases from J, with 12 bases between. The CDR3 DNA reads TGCGCCAGCAGTCGGCAACAAAGTCGGGCCAACGTCCTGACTTTC. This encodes CASSRQQSRANVLTF.

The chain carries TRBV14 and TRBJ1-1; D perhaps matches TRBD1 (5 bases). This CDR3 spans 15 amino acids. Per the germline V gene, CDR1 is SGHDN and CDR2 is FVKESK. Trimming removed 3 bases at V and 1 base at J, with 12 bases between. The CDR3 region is CASSHWGRENTEAFF. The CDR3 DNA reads TGTGCCAGCAGCCACTGGGGCAGGGAGAACACTGAAGCTTTCTTT.

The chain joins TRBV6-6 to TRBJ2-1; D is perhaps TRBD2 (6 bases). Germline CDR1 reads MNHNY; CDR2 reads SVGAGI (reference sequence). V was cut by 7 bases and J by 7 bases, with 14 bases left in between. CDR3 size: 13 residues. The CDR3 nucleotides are TGTGCCAGCAAGGAGGGGTTGGTGAATGAGCAGTTCTTC. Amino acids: CASKEGLVNEQFF.

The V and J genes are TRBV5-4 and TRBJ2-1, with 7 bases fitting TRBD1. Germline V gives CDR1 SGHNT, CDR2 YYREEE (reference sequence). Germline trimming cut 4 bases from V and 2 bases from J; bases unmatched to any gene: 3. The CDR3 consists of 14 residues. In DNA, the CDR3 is TGTGCCAGCAGCGCCGGGACAGCCTACAATGAGCAGTTCTTC. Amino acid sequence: CASSAGTAYNEQFF.

The DNA for the CDR3 is TGTGCCAGCAGCCGCCGGGGAGGGAACACTGAAGCTTTCTTT. Translated: CASSRRGGNTEAFF. This chain connects TRBV7-3 to TRBJ1-1; D uncertain. Germline V lookup: CDR1 SGHTA, CDR2 FQGTGA. V lost 5 bases and J lost 1, with 11 bases in between. The CDR3 sequence is 14 residues long. Full variable domain (rest looked up from reference TRBV7-3 and TRBJ1-1): GAGVSQTPSNKVTEKGKYVELRCDPISGHTALYWYRQSLGQGPEFLIYFQGTGAADDSGLPNDRFFAVRPEGSVSTLKIQRTERGDSAVYLCASSRRGGNTEAFFGQGTRLTVV.

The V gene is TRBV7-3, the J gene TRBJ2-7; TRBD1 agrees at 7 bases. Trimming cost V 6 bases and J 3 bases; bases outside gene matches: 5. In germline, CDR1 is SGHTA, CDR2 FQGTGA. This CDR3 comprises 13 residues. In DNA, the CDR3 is TGTGCCAGCAGTCTGAGGGACAGCTACGAGCAGTACTTC. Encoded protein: CASSLRDSYEQYF.

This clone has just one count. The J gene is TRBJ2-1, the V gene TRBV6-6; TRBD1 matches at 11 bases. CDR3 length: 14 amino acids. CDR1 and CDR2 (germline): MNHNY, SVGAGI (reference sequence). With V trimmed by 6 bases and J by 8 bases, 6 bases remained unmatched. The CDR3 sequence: CASRPGQGEDEQFF. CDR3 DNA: TGTGCCAGCAGACCGGGACAGGGGGAGGATGAGCAGTTCTTC.

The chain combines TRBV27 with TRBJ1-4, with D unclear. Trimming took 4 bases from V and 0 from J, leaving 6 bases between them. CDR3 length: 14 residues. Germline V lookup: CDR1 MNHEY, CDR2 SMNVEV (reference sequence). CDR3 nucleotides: TGTGCCAGCAGTTCAATTGCAACTAATGAAAAACTGTTTTTT. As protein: CASSSIATNEKLFF.

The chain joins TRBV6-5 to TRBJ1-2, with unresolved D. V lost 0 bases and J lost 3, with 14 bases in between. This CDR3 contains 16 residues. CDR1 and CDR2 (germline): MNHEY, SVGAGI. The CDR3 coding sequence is TGTGCCAGCAGTTACTCATCCATAAAGGGAGACTATGGCTACACCTTC. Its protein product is CASSYSSIKGDYGYTF.

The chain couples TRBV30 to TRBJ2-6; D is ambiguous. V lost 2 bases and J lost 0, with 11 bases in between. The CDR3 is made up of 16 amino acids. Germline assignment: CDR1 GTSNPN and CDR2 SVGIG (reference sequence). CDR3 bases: TGTGCCTGGAGTCTAGGCGGAGACTCTGGGGCCAACGTCCTGACTTTC. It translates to CAWSLGGDSGANVLTF.

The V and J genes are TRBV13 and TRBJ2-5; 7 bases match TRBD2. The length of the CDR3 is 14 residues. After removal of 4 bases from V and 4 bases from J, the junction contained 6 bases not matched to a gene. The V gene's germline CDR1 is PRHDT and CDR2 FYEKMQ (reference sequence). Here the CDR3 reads CASSSGLVVETQYF. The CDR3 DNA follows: TGTGCCAGCAGCTCCGGACTAGTTGTAGAGACCCAGTACTTC.

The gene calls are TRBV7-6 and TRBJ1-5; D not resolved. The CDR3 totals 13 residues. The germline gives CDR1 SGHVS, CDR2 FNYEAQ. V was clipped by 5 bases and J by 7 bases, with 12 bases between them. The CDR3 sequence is CASSPNIQQPQHF. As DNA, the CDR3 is TGTGCCAGCAGCCCGAATATACAACAGCCCCAGCATTTT.

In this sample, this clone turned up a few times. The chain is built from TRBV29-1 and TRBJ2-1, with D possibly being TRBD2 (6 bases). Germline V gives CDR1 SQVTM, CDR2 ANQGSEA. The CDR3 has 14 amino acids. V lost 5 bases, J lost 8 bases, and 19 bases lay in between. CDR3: CSVKLNGREYEQFF. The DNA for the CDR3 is TGCAGCGTTAAATTGAACGGGAGAGAATATGAGCAGTTCTTC.

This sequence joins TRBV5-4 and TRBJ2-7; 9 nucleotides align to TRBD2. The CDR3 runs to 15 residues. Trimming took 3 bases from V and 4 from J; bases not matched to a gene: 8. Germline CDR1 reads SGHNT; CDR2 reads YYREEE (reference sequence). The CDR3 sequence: CASSSGTSTPYEQYF. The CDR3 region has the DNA TGTGCCAGCAGCTCGGGGACTAGCACCCCTTACGAGCAGTACTTC.

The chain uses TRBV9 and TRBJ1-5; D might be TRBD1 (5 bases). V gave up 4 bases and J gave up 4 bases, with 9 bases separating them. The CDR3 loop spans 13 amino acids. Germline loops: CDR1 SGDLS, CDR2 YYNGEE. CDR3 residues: CASSSGQNQPQHF. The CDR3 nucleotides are TGTGCCAGCAGCTCAGGACAAAATCAGCCCCAGCATTTT.